The 25 T cell receptor beta chains listed next were all sequenced from one sample in a study of beta chain features in type 1 diabetes. Sequencing targeted expressed TCRB transcripts, as all isolated RNA had been reverse transcribed. Libraries were prepared by immunoSEQ multiplex PCR; TCRdb keeps only in-frame clonotypes and omits some of them. The data hold more than 250,000 clones, with roughly 15% observed a single time. Overall study results and limits: In every one of the four CD4+ subsets, TCRB CDR3s were moderately but significantly shorter in Type 1 diabetes patients.

These receptors are not linked to any known antigen. Source material: naive CD4+ T cells from blood. The receptors come from a man aged 18 to 35 with type 1 diabetes.

This clone occurred a few times. The chain uses TRBV5-1 and TRBJ2-1; 11 bases are a match to TRBD2. The CDR3 spans 15 residues. J lost 1 base, V lost 4 bases, and 1 base had no gene match. In germline, CDR1 is SGHRS, CDR2 YFSETQ. The CDR3 region is CASSRLAGSYNEQFF. CDR3 DNA: TGCGCCAGCAGCAGACTAGCGGGGTCCTACAATGAGCAGTTCTTC.

The chain uses TRBV9 and TRBJ1-4; the match to TRBD1 covers 7 bases. The CDR3 consists of 15 residues. From germline, CDR1 is SGDLS and CDR2 YYNGEE. V lost 3 bases and J lost 3; bases outside the gene matches: 5. CDR3 sequence reads: CASSGQQGANEKLFF. CDR3 in DNA: TGTGCCAGCAGCGGACAGCAGGGGGCTAATGAAAAACTGTTTTTT.

The chain combines TRBV18 with TRBJ2-1, with 8 bases fitting TRBD1. CDR1 is KGHSH, CDR2 LQKENI, per germline. Losses at the gene ends were 2 bases for V and 4 bases for J; bases not matched to a gene: 4. The CDR3 extends over 15 amino acids. The CDR3 region is CASSPGQGVYNEQFF. The CDR3 nucleotides are TGTGCCAGCTCACCAGGACAGGGCGTTTACAATGAGCAGTTCTTC.

This clone was detected a few times. This chain joins TRBV7-7 and TRBJ2-4; D possibly corresponds to TRBD1 (5 bases). Germline V lookup: CDR1 SSHAT, CDR2 FNYEAQ (reference sequence). The CDR3 length is 16 residues. V shed 1 base and J shed 0 bases, with 10 bases lying between them. CDR3 amino acids: CASSLGQLLAKNIQYF. The CDR3 DNA reads TGTGCCAGCAGCTTAGGACAGCTTTTAGCCAAAAACATTCAGTACTTC.

The rearrangement links TRBV14 to TRBJ1-6; unclear D gene. Trimming pared 3 bases from V and 10 bases from J, leaving 13 bases between. The CDR3 covers 14 residues. Germline lookup yields CDR1 SGHDN and CDR2 FVKESK. CDR3 amino acids: CASSHRGAGSPLHF. Written as DNA, the CDR3 is TGTGCCAGCAGCCACCGGGGTGCGGGGTCACCCCTCCACTTT.

V and J are TRBV2 and TRBJ1-1; 9 bases line up with TRBD1. The V segment lost 6 bases and the J segment 6 bases; nucleotides outside the gene matches: 8. The CDR3 consists of 14 residues. CDR1 and CDR2 from the germline V gene are SNHLY and FYNNEI. The CDR3 bases are TGTGCCAGCAGCGCACGGACAGGGGCGCCTGAAGCTTTCTTT. The encoded protein is CASSARTGAPEAFF. The full variable domain, completed using reference TRBV2 and TRBJ1-1, is EPEVTQTPSHQVTQMGQEVILRCVPISNHLYFYWYRQILGQKVEFLVSFYNNEISEKSEIFDDQFSVERPDGSNFTLKIRSTKLEDSAMYFCASSARTGAPEAFFGQGTRLTVV.

This clone was found a few times. This chain joins TRBV7-9 and TRBJ2-1; TRBD1 is a possible D gene (6 bases). CDR1 is SEHNR and CDR2 is FQNEAQ in the germline V gene (reference sequence). The CDR3 runs 15 residues. V was clipped by 5 bases and J by 8 bases, with 19 bases between them. CDR3 protein: CASSPVRDTFHEQFF. The DNA of the CDR3 is TGTGCCAGCAGCCCGGTCCGGGACACGTTCCATGAGCAGTTCTTC.

V usage is TRBV9 and J usage is TRBJ2-1, with D perhaps matching TRBD2 (5 bases). Trimming removed 4 bases from V and 9 bases from J, with 23 bases in between. CDR1 is SGDLS and CDR2 is YYNGEE in the germline V gene. The CDR3 is made up of 16 amino acids. This CDR3 is CASSPHDPRGSTEQFF. The CDR3 DNA reads as TGTGCCAGCAGCCCCCACGACCCGAGAGGGAGCACTGAGCAGTTCTTC.

The chain links TRBV10-2 to TRBJ2-3; weak D call: TRBD2 (6 bases). Trimming removed 5 bases from V and 11 bases from J, with 17 bases in between. CDR3 length equals 13 residues. Germline V CDR1 and CDR2: WSHSY, SAAADI. The CDR3 region has the DNA TGCGCCAGCAGTCCGGGACTCTTGAGGGGGCAGTATTTT. Its translation is CASSPGLLRGQYF.

The chain joins TRBV5-1 to TRBJ2-3; the D gene is possibly TRBD1 (5 bases). Germline V gene lookup returns CDR1 SGHRS and CDR2 YFSETQ. V dropped 1 base and J dropped 5 bases, with 14 bases sitting between them. This CDR3 spans 15 amino acids. CDR3 loop: CASSLQQGAGDTQYF. The CDR3 nucleotides read TGCGCCAGCAGCTTGCAGCAAGGGGCCGGAGATACGCAGTATTTT. The variable domain in full, with the rest retrieved from reference TRBV5-1 and TRBJ2-3, is KAGVTQTPRYLIKTRGQQVTLSCSPISGHRSVSWYQQTPGQGLQFLFEYFSETQRNKGNFPGRFSGRQFSNSRSEMNVSTLELGDSALYLCASSLQQGAGDTQYFGPGTRLTVL.

This clone has only a few counts. This specimen includes other DNA sequences encoding the same CDR3. The rearrangement links TRBV7-2 to TRBJ1-1; TRBD1 agrees at 9 bases. CDR1 is SGHTA and CDR2 is FQGNSA in the germline V gene. Losses at the gene ends were 2 bases for V and 4 bases for J; bases not matched to a gene: 2. The CDR3 contains 14 residues. CDR3 nucleotide sequence: TGTGCCAGCAGCTTACTGACAGGGGGCACTGAAGCTTTCTTT. This translates into CASSLLTGGTEAFF.

In its sample, this clone was seen a few times. The chain has TRBV29-1 and TRBJ2-7; perhaps TRBD1 as D (6 bases). Trimming removed 4 bases at V and 2 bases at J, with 9 bases between. The germline CDR1 and CDR2 sequences are SQVTM and ANQGSEA. This CDR3 contains 12 residues. The CDR3 reads CSVGRTAYEQYF. The CDR3 region has the DNA TGCAGCGTTGGTCGGACAGCCTACGAGCAGTACTTC.

The chain employs TRBV9 and TRBJ2-3; possible D gene TRBD2, 6 bases. The CDR3 is 16 amino acids. Per germline, CDR1 SGDLS and CDR2 YYNGEE. V was shortened by 2 bases and J by 0 bases, with 13 bases between the two germline ends. CDR3 protein: CASSVSGGASTDTQYF. As DNA, the CDR3 is TGTGCCAGCAGCGTCTCCGGCGGGGCCAGCACAGATACGCAGTATTTT.

This clone was counted a few times. The rearrangement joins TRBV7-9 to TRBJ2-2; 8 positions match TRBD2. The germline V gene encodes CDR1 SEHNR and CDR2 FQNEAQ (reference sequence). J gave up 4 bases and V 2 bases, and 6 bases lay outside the gene matches. The CDR3 length is 16 residues. CDR3 amino acids: CASSLRSGGPTGELFF. DNA for the CDR3: TGTGCCAGCAGCTTAAGGAGCGGGGGACCCACCGGGGAGCTGTTTTTT.

CDR3 bases: TGCGCCAGCAGCTTGGACCGGGCGGGAGGTTCCGGGGAGCTGTTTTTT. Protein: CASSLDRAGGSGELFF. The chain employs TRBV5-1 and TRBJ2-2; 8 nucleotides agree with TRBD2. CDR1 is SGHRS, CDR2 YFSETQ, per germline. The CDR3 covers 16 residues. V trimming: 0 bases; J trimming: 6 bases; junction bases outside the gene matches: 7.

CDR3 DNA sequence: TGTGCCAGCAGGAACAGGGGGAATGAAAAACTGTTTTTT. Its translation is CASRNRGNEKLFF. V gene TRBV6-6 combines with J gene TRBJ1-4; the match to TRBD1 covers 8 bases. The CDR3 runs to 13 residues. V shed 6 bases, J shed 5 bases, and the junction held 2 bases outside the gene matches. Germline V gives CDR1 MNHNY, CDR2 SVGAGI (reference sequence).

The CDR3 bases are TGTGCCAGCAGCTCATTAGCGGGGGGGACAGATACGCAGTATTTT. This encodes CASSSLAGGTDTQYF. The J gene is TRBJ2-3, the V gene TRBV7-6, with TRBD2 identical over 11 bases. The ends lost 4 bases at V and 3 bases at J; junction bases unmatched: 3. Germline V lookup: CDR1 SGHVS, CDR2 FNYEAQ. This CDR3 has 15 amino acids.

V and J are TRBV7-2 and TRBJ1-6; D is ambiguous. This CDR3 has 14 residues. Germline V gives CDR1 SGHTA, CDR2 FQGNSA. Trimming removed 5 bases from V and 7 bases from J, with 12 bases in between. The CDR3 nucleotides read TGTGCCAGCAGCAGGAGGGCGAGGAATTCACCCCTCCACTTT. It specifies CASSRRARNSPLHF.

The chain carries TRBV30 and TRBJ1-1, with a weak D call TRBD1 (5 bases). This CDR3 spans 16 amino acids. CDR1 and CDR2 from the germline V gene are GTSNPN and SVGIG (reference sequence). V gave up 3 bases and J gave up 3 bases, with 20 bases separating them. The CDR3 spells CAWRGRVRGGDTEAFF. The DNA of the CDR3 is TGTGCCTGGAGGGGGAGGGTCCGGGGAGGGGACACTGAAGCTTTCTTT.

This chain uses TRBV28 with TRBJ1-5; D is undetermined. The germline V and J ends were trimmed by 2 bases and 1 base, with 12 bases remaining between them. The CDR3 runs 16 residues. The germline V gene has CDR1 MDHEN and CDR2 SYDVKM. The CDR3 bases are TGTGCCAGCAGTTTAGGGCGCTCGGGGAGCAATCAGCCCCAGCATTTT. Translating gives CASSLGRSGSNQPQHF.

This rearrangement joins TRBV29-1 to TRBJ2-3, with D maybe TRBD2 (5 bases). The V gene lost 3 bases and the J gene lost 3 bases, with 13 bases spanning the gap. CDR1 SQVTM and CDR2 ANQGSEA come from the germline V gene. The CDR3 loop spans 14 amino acids. The CDR3 DNA is TGCAGCGTTGATAAGGCGGGTCTTACAGATACGCAGTATTTT. Its translation is CSVDKAGLTDTQYF.

There are a few counts of this clone. V gene TRBV6-5 combines with J gene TRBJ1-2, with TRBD1 identical over 7 bases. Germline CDR1 reads MNHEY; CDR2 reads SVGAGI. V lost 8 bases, J lost 6 bases, and 6 bases stayed unmatched. CDR3 length equals 12 residues. CDR3 amino acids: CASRRGLDGYTF. For the CDR3, the DNA is TGTGCCAGCCGCAGGGGGTTAGATGGCTACACCTTC.

This rearrangement joins TRBV9 to TRBJ2-1, with TRBD1 identical over 9 bases. V was clipped by 4 bases and J by 4 bases; unmatched bases: 9. CDR3 length: 16 amino acids. The V gene's germline CDR1 is SGDLS and CDR2 YYNGEE. In nucleotides, the CDR3 is TGTGCCAGCAGCCAAAGAGGGGACAGGGCTTACAATGAGCAGTTCTTC. It yields the protein CASSQRGDRAYNEQFF.

V usage is TRBV5-1 and J usage is TRBJ2-5; 7 bases agree with TRBD1. The CDR3 consists of 14 residues. Losses at the gene ends were 4 bases for V and 4 bases for J; bases not matched to a gene: 7. Per the germline V gene, CDR1 is SGHRS and CDR2 is YFSETQ. The CDR3 nucleotides are TGCGCCAGCAGCCCCAGACAGGGTAGAGAGACCCAGTACTTC. As protein: CASSPRQGRETQYF.

The rearrangement uses TRBV2 and TRBJ2-5; 10 bases align to TRBD1. Germline loops: CDR1 SNHLY, CDR2 FYNNEI. With 10 bases clipped from V and 4 bases from J, the junction kept 9 bases outside the gene matches. The CDR3 extends over 14 amino acids. CDR3 protein: CATKGGTGVETQYF. The DNA of the CDR3 is TGTGCCACCAAAGGAGGGACAGGGGTAGAGACCCAGTACTTC.